This TCR beta chain is drawn from a study of human versus mouse CDR3 diversity and MHC coevolution. Study-level information: Samples had between roughly 5.5 x 10^6 and 1.6 x 10^7 valid reads. Overall study results and limits: On average, humans showed more CDR3 deletions and insertions than mice.

Repertoires were generated with immunoSEQ multiplex PCR, while TCRdb's copy carries only in-frame clones and drops some. Altogether over 60,000 clones are present, around 93% being singletons, with the ten largest covering about 0.15%. Concerning this clone itself: As yet, its antigen is unknown.

Naive CD4 T cells were sorted as CD45RO-negative, CD62L-positive. Germline CDR1 reads MNHNS; CDR2 reads SASEGT. The CDR3 contains 12 residues. The germline V and J ends were trimmed by 1 base and 12 bases, with 10 bases remaining between them. The sample was naive CD4+ T cells from blood. Subset given: CD45RO-negative CD62L-positive naive CD4 T cells. The origin of this receptor is a person aged 30 to 69 in good health. This sequence joins TRBV6-1 and TRBJ2-1, with TRBD1 as a possible D gene (5 bases). The chain's CDR3 is CASSEVGRGQFF. CDR3 DNA: TGTGCCAGCAGTGAAGTAGGAAGGGGGCAGTTCTTC.